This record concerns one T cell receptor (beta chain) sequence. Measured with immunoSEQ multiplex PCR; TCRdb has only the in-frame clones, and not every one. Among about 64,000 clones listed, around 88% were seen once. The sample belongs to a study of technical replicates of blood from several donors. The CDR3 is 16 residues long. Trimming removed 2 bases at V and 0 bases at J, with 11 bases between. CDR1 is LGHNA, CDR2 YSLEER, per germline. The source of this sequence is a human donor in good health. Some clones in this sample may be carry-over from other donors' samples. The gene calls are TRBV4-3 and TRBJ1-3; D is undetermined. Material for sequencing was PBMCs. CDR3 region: CASSQMDGLSGNTIYF. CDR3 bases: TGCGCCAGCAGCCAAATGGACGGACTCTCTGGAAACACCATATATTTT.